The clone carrying this TCR beta chain occurred many times. This record comes from a study of identical twins. The CDR3 runs to 14 residues. V lost 6 bases and J lost 1, with 10 bases in between. Using its own MiXCR run on the 5' RACE reads, TCRdb lists one record per CDR3 protein. This table has 350,000 to 400,000 distinct CDR3 sequences, about 9% appearing once. The TCR sequence derives from a woman in her forties or fifties in good health. The sequenced sample was naive T cells sorted from blood. The genes are TRBV12-3 or TRBV12-4 and TRBJ2-1; possibly TRBD1 or TRBD2 for D (5 bases each). The CDR3 loop is CASSLWGSYNEQFF. As DNA, the CDR3 is TGTGCCAGCAGCTTATGGGGGTCCTACAATGAGCAGTTCTTC.